This TCR beta chain came from a study of CD8+ T cells in alopecia areata. Study background: The study gave treated patients oral tofacitinib at 5 to 10 mg twice daily. Findings of the study overall: Alopecia totalis/universalis scalp especially showed more expanded CD8+ clones than normal scalp.

CDR1 and CDR2 (germline): DFQATT, SNEGSKA (reference sequence). The CDR3 contains 10 residues. Trimming removed 3 bases at V and 13 bases at J, with 10 bases between. This clone was picked up a small number of times. Its antigen is not known. RNA was extracted and reverse transcribed into cDNA as the sequencing template. The assay was immunoSEQ multiplex PCR, and TCRdb's table has in-frame clones only and misses some. Of 140,000 to 150,000 clones in the sample, about 47% were seen once. The chain links TRBV20-1 to TRBJ1-5; tentative D call: TRBD1 (6 bases). The receptor comes from a human donor with alopecia areata. This material consisted of CD4+ T cells sorted from blood, taken at week 0. The CDR3 coding sequence is TGCAGTGCTAGTCGGACAGAACAGCATTTT. Amino acid sequence: CSASRTEQHF.